The clone carrying this TCR beta chain was seen a handful of times. Antigen: not known. Germline-derived CDR1 and CDR2 are WNHNN and SYGVQD (reference sequence). The CDR3 length is 15 residues. With V trimmed by 4 bases and J by 2 bases, 7 bases remained unmatched. TCRdb's copy holds only in-frame clones and misses some; the assay was immunoSEQ multiplex PCR. The sample contains about 1.1 million clones, approximately 80% of which appear only once. This sample was included in a study of shared clonotypes between healthy human individuals. Turning to the study itself: CD4 naive and CD4 memory each took three plates per donor, while CD8 naive took two and CD8 memory one. Study results and limitations: Sequencing depth was predicted to influence how clonotypes are shared among donors. Naive subsets tended to show greater estimated richness than memory subsets.

Sample: memory CD4+ T cells from PBMCs. Subset reported: CD45RA-negative fraction. This TCR was recovered from a man younger than 30 in good health. Some clones in this sample may be carry-over from other donors' samples. This sequence joins TRBV10-1 and TRBJ2-7, with TRBD1 identical over 8 bases. The CDR3 nucleotides read TGCGCCAGCAGTGCGACAGGGGAAGACGCCTACGAGCAGTACTTC. Translation gives CASSATGEDAYEQYF.